These 5 T cell receptor beta chains share one sample of origin, sequenced in a study of CD8 T cells in Susac syndrome. Random-hexamer reverse transcription was applied to about 0.45 to 1 ug RNA. TCRdb reanalysed the immunoSEQ multiplex PCR reads using MiXCR and keeps one entry per CDR3 protein. The data contain a few hundred thousand distinct CDR3 sequences, approximately 89% of them seen just once; the ten biggest clones take up around 0.18%. Sequencing was performed on CD8+ T cells from PBMCs. These receptors all stem from a human donor with multiple sclerosis.

The rearrangement uses TRBV7-9 and TRBJ1-2, with D hard to call. The CDR3 runs to 14 residues. Trimming stripped 2 bases from V and 2 bases from J, with 9 bases between. The V gene's germline CDR1 is SEHNR and CDR2 FQNEAQ (reference sequence). CDR3 in DNA: TGTGCCAGCAGCTTATATGAGCTAAACTATGGCTACACCTTC. Encoded protein: CASSLYELNYGYTF.

The chain uses TRBV13 and TRBJ2-2, with unresolved D. Trimming stripped 5 bases from V and 0 bases from J, with 10 bases between. CDR1 is PRHDT, CDR2 FYEKMQ, per germline (reference sequence). This CDR3 has 15 amino acids. In DNA form, the CDR3 reads TGTGCCAGCAGCCCCCGTGGGGCGAACACCGGGGAGCTGTTTTTT. Translating gives CASSPRGANTGELFF.

The chain uses TRBV7-8 and TRBJ2-3; the D call may be TRBD1 or TRBD2 (5 bases each). The length of the CDR3 is 16 residues. V shed 4 bases and J shed 2 bases, with 16 bases lying between them. Per germline, CDR1 SGHVS and CDR2 FQNEAQ. The CDR3, as DNA: TGTGCCAGCAGCTCCCGGGACGTAAAGAACACAGATACGCAGTATTTT. Translating gives CASSSRDVKNTDTQYF.

V usage is TRBV7-9 and J usage is TRBJ2-7; possible D gene TRBD1, 5 bases. The CDR3 extends over 17 amino acids. Germline CDR1 and CDR2: SEHNR and FQNEAQ (reference sequence). V was pared by 1 base and J by 2 bases, with 18 bases between. CDR3 amino acids: CASSLETWGIQAYEQYF. Here the CDR3 DNA reads TGTGCCAGCAGCTTAGAGACATGGGGAATACAGGCCTACGAGCAGTACTTC. The complete variable domain, with remaining parts taken from reference TRBV7-9 and TRBJ2-7, reads DTGVSQNPRHKITKRGQNVTFRCDPISEHNRLYWYRQTLGQGPEFLTYFQNEAQLEKSRLLSDRFSAERPKGSFSTLEIQRTEQGDSAMYLCASSLETWGIQAYEQYFGPGTRLTVT.

This chain connects TRBV20-1 to TRBJ1-1; D gene ambiguous. Trimming left V 2 bases short and J 5 bases short, with 6 bases between. CDR1 and CDR2 from the germline V gene are DFQATT and SNEGSKA (reference sequence). CDR3 length equals 11 residues. DNA of the CDR3: TGCAGTGCTAGACGAAGGACTGAAGCTTTCTTT. This translates into CSARRRTEAFF.